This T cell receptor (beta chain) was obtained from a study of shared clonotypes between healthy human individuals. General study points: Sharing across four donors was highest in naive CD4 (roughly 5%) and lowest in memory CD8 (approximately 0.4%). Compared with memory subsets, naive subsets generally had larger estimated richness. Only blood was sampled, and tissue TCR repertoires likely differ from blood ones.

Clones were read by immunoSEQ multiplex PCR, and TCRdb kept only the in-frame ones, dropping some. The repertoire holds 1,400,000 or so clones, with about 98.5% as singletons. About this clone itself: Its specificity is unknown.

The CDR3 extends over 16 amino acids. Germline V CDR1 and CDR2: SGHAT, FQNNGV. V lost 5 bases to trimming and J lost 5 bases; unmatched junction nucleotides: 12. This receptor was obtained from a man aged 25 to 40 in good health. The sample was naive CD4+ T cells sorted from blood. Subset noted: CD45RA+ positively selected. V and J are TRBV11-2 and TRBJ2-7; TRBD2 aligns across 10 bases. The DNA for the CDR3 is TGTGCCAGCAGCGTACCTCTAGCGGGAGTGGTCCACGAGCAGTACTTC. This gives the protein CASSVPLAGVVHEQYF.